The clone carrying this TCR beta chain was detected only a few times. Its specificity is unknown. Treatment given: oral pan-JAK inhibitor, 5-10 mg twice daily. This specimen comes from a study of CD8+ T cells in alopecia areata. Study-wide context: Tofacitinib administration persisted for 6 to 18 months, succeeded by 6 months off drug. Using the percentage of affected scalp area, treated patients' severity was scored. Whole-study results and caveats: Sharing of TCR sequences between patients (possibly for HLA-related reasons) was less clear than in mice. Many expanded lesional clones persisted during tofacitinib (in both scalp and blood).

Sequencing relied on a cDNA template that was reverse transcribed from extracted RNA. Assay: immunoSEQ multiplex PCR; the TCRdb copy retains only in-frame clones and omits some. The table has approximately 100,000 clones, 60% seen once. Germline CDR1 and CDR2: SQVTM and ANQGSEA. Trimming stripped 1 base from V and 5 bases from J, with 11 bases between. The CDR3 contains 13 residues. The chain couples TRBV29-1 to TRBJ1-2; D remains ambiguous. The sequence was collected from a human donor with alopecia areata. The material sequenced was CD8+ T cells sorted from blood, taken at approximately week 56, from a patient treated with tofacitinib. CDR3 residues: CSVEGSQLYGYTF. CDR3 bases: TGCAGCGTTGAAGGTAGTCAGTTATATGGCTACACCTTC.